The text below deals with one T cell receptor (beta chain). Original handling: How many nucleated cells were present was estimated from reference gene primer amplification. Profiled with immunoSEQ multiplex PCR; TCRdb holds only in-frame clones, not every one. V and J calls and clone size are as listed in that table; D and trimming were resolved from the DNA. The profile shows roughly 350,000 clones, 80% to 90% of them singletons. The sample originates from a study of blood T cell repertoires in COVID-19. Study as a whole: The United States, Italy and Spain supplied acute and convalescent COVID-19 samples.

Patients of the Seattle cohort, enrolled during active infection, were followed longitudinally. CDR3 length equals 15 residues. V lost 0 bases to trimming and J lost 7 bases; unmatched junction nucleotides: 6. Germline-derived CDR1 and CDR2 are MNHEY and SVGAGI. This receptor was taken from a woman aged 25 to 39 with COVID-19, enrolled during active disease. The material sequenced was peripheral blood. This sequence joins TRBV6-5 and TRBJ2-7, with TRBD1 matching over 10 bases. The CDR3 reads CASSYSGQGIGEQYF. The CDR3, as DNA: TGTGCCAGCAGTTACTCGGGACAGGGGATAGGGGAGCAGTACTTC.